This is a list of T cell receptor beta chains from one sample in a study of a mutant IDH1 vaccine in newly diagnosed glioma. Using immunoSEQ multiplex PCR, the repertoire was profiled, and TCRdb retains in-frame clones only, with some absent. The sample lists around 94,000 clones, just under 90% occurring once. For these receptors, no antigen is known. Source: PBMCs, taken from a glioma patient whose treatment included an IDH1 peptide vaccine. Receptors originate from a woman in her forties or fifties with glioma. Both conserved end residues are part of each CDR3. A D gene is named only where the DNA matches it firmly. Expanded clones are given a class, and other clones once, few, many or no size at all.

v_call: TRBV6-1
clone_size: .
d_call: TRBD2
j_call: TRBJ2-3
cdr3_aa: CASSEVAGGPRDTQYF
cdr3_nt: TGTGCCAGCAGTGAGGTGGCGGGAGGGCCGCGAGATACGCAGTATTTT

v_call: TRBV5-1
clone_size: .
d_call: .
j_call: TRBJ2-7
cdr3_aa: CASSLEIGQDYEQYF
cdr3_nt: TGCGCCAGCAGCTTGGAGATTGGGCAGGACTACGAGCAGTACTTC

v_call: TRBV28
clone_size: .
d_call: TRBD1
j_call: TRBJ1-4
cdr3_aa: CASSSTGGRREKLFF
cdr3_nt: TGTGCCAGCAGCTCGACAGGGGGCCGTCGCGAAAAACTGTTTTTT

v_call: TRBV27
clone_size: .
d_call: .
j_call: TRBJ2-7
cdr3_aa: CASSRQERTYEQYF
cdr3_nt: TGTGCCAGCAGTCGGCAAGAGAGGACCTACGAGCAGTACTTC

v_call: TRBV28
clone_size: few
d_call: .
j_call: TRBJ2-5
cdr3_aa: CASSIPGLLGETQYF
cdr3_nt: TGTGCCAGCAGTATACCGGGCCTCCTAGGGGAGACCCAGTACTTC

v_call: TRBV6-6
clone_size: .
d_call: .
j_call: TRBJ2-2
cdr3_aa: CASKPGGQVPGELFF
cdr3_nt: TGTGCCAGCAAGCCGGGGGGACAGGTCCCCGGGGAGCTGTTTTTT

v_call: TRBV7-2
clone_size: once
d_call: .
j_call: TRBJ2-7
cdr3_aa: CASSLMRDYYEQYF
cdr3_nt: TGTGCCAGCAGCTTAATGAGGGATTACTACGAGCAGTACTTC

v_call: TRBV11-1
clone_size: .
d_call: .
j_call: TRBJ1-3
cdr3_aa: CASSSDSGNTIYF
cdr3_nt: TGTGCCAGCAGCTCGGACAGTGGAAACACCATATATTTT

v_call: TRBV30
clone_size: .
d_call: .
j_call: TRBJ2-1
cdr3_aa: CAWSVSYDRNEQFF
cdr3_nt: TGTGCCTGGAGTGTAAGTTACGACAGAAATGAGCAGTTCTTC

v_call: TRBV9
clone_size: once
d_call: .
j_call: TRBJ2-3
cdr3_aa: CASSPDSSPITDTQYF
cdr3_nt: TGTGCCAGCAGCCCCGATTCGAGCCCTATCACAGATACGCAGTATTTT

v_call: TRBV5-1
clone_size: few
d_call: .
j_call: TRBJ1-1
cdr3_aa: CASSPGPMNTEAFF
cdr3_nt: TGCGCCAGCAGCCCTGGACCTATGAACACTGAAGCTTTCTTT

v_call: TRBV18
clone_size: .
d_call: .
j_call: TRBJ1-1
cdr3_aa: CASSPRQKNTEAFF
cdr3_nt: TGTGCCAGCTCACCTCGACAGAAGAACACTGAAGCTTTCTTT

v_call: TRBV5-6
clone_size: .
d_call: .
j_call: TRBJ1-1
cdr3_aa: CASSQTVNTEAFF
cdr3_nt: TGTGCCAGCAGCCAGACTGTGAACACTGAAGCTTTCTTT

v_call: TRBV7-9
clone_size: .
d_call: .
j_call: TRBJ2-7
cdr3_aa: CASSDRLASYEQYF
cdr3_nt: TGTGCCAGCAGCGACAGGCTTGCATCCTACGAGCAGTACTTC

v_call: TRBV27
clone_size: once
d_call: .
j_call: TRBJ2-1
cdr3_aa: CASSLGHPTYNEQFF
cdr3_nt: TGTGCCAGCAGCCTGGGACACCCAACCTACAATGAGCAGTTCTTC

v_call: TRBV19
clone_size: once
d_call: .
j_call: TRBJ2-2
cdr3_aa: CASTTLRTGELFF
cdr3_nt: TGTGCCAGTACTACTTTGCGAACCGGGGAGCTGTTTTTT

v_call: TRBV11-2
clone_size: .
d_call: TRBD1
j_call: TRBJ1-2
cdr3_aa: CASNRQQGQYGYTF
cdr3_nt: TGTGCCAGCAACCGTCAACAGGGGCAGTATGGCTACACCTTC

v_call: TRBV19
clone_size: .
d_call: TRBD2
j_call: TRBJ2-1
cdr3_aa: CASSIAPVASGTYNEQFF
cdr3_nt: TGTGCCAGTAGTATAGCCCCCGTGGCTAGCGGGACCTACAATGAGCAGTTCTTC

v_call: TRBV29-1
clone_size: .
d_call: .
j_call: TRBJ2-5
cdr3_aa: CSVSSLAANKETQYF
cdr3_nt: TGCAGCGTTTCTTCACTAGCAGCAAATAAAGAGACCCAGTACTTC

v_call: TRBV19
clone_size: .
d_call: TRBD2
j_call: TRBJ2-7
cdr3_aa: CASSPTSGISYEQYF
cdr3_nt: TGTGCCAGTAGTCCGACTAGCGGCATCTCCTACGAGCAGTACTTC

v_call: TRBV6-4
clone_size: .
d_call: TRBD2
j_call: TRBJ2-1
cdr3_aa: CASSVGGTSGNEQFF
cdr3_nt: TGTGCCAGCAGTGTGGGAGGGACTAGCGGGAATGAGCAGTTCTTC

v_call: TRBV28
clone_size: once
d_call: .
j_call: TRBJ2-3
cdr3_aa: CASSGRLTDTQYF
cdr3_nt: TGTGCCAGCAGTGGACGACTGACAGATACGCAGTATTTT

v_call: TRBV6-5
clone_size: .
d_call: TRBD2
j_call: TRBJ2-1
cdr3_aa: CASRGGGPGEQFF
cdr3_nt: TGTGCCAGCCGGGGGGGAGGCCCCGGTGAGCAGTTCTTC

v_call: TRBV5-4
clone_size: .
d_call: TRBD2
j_call: TRBJ2-5
cdr3_aa: CASSSGGTQYF
cdr3_nt: TGTGCCAGCAGCTCGGGGGGGACCCAGTACTTC

v_call: TRBV10-3
clone_size: .
d_call: .
j_call: TRBJ1-4
cdr3_aa: CAISEQLEANEKLFF
cdr3_nt: TGTGCCATCAGTGAACAGTTAGAGGCTAATGAAAAACTGTTTTTT

v_call: TRBV28
clone_size: .
d_call: TRBD1
j_call: TRBJ1-2
cdr3_aa: CASSSGQGYGYTF
cdr3_nt: TGTGCCAGCAGTTCGGGACAGGGTTATGGCTACACCTTC

v_call: TRBV5-6
clone_size: .
d_call: .
j_call: TRBJ2-5
cdr3_aa: CASSLGGARVETQYF
cdr3_nt: TGTGCCAGCAGCTTGGGCGGTGCCAGGGTAGAGACCCAGTACTTC

v_call: TRBV7-2
clone_size: once
d_call: TRBD1
j_call: TRBJ2-7
cdr3_aa: CASSLRQGPYEQYF
cdr3_nt: TGTGCCAGCAGCTTAAGACAGGGGCCCTACGAGCAGTACTTC

v_call: TRBV19
clone_size: .
d_call: TRBD2
j_call: TRBJ2-3
cdr3_aa: CATKRAGGHVDTQYF
cdr3_nt: TGTGCCACGAAAAGGGCGGGAGGGCATGTAGATACGCAGTATTTT

v_call: TRBV11-2
clone_size: .
d_call: TRBD1
j_call: TRBJ2-5
cdr3_aa: CASSFTQGAETQYF
cdr3_nt: TGTGCCAGCAGCTTCACTCAGGGGGCGGAGACCCAGTACTTC

v_call: TRBV5-6
clone_size: .
d_call: TRBD1
j_call: TRBJ1-1
cdr3_aa: CASTLFRQGTMNTEAFF
cdr3_nt: TGTGCCAGCACCCTCTTTAGACAGGGCACCATGAACACTGAAGCTTTCTTT

v_call: TRBV11-3
clone_size: .
d_call: .
j_call: TRBJ2-2
cdr3_aa: CASSRDLDTGELFF
cdr3_nt: TGTGCCAGCAGCCGGGACCTGGACACCGGGGAGCTGTTTTTT

v_call: TRBV5-1
clone_size: once
d_call: .
j_call: TRBJ1-1
cdr3_aa: CASSLVGSEEAFF
cdr3_nt: TGCGCCAGCAGCTTGGTAGGGTCCGAAGAAGCTTTCTTT

v_call: TRBV9
clone_size: .
d_call: .
j_call: TRBJ2-6
cdr3_aa: CASSPKGRYSGANVLTF
cdr3_nt: TGTGCCAGCAGCCCGAAGGGACGGTACTCTGGGGCCAACGTCCTGACTTTC

v_call: TRBV7-3
clone_size: few
d_call: .
j_call: TRBJ1-1
cdr3_aa: CASSVTTNTEAFF
cdr3_nt: TGTGCCAGCAGCGTGACAACAAACACTGAAGCTTTCTTT

v_call: TRBV7-9
clone_size: .
d_call: TRBD2
j_call: TRBJ2-3
cdr3_aa: CASSLPGGPTDTQYF
cdr3_nt: TGTGCCAGCAGCTTACCGGGGGGGCCGACAGATACGCAGTATTTT

v_call: TRBV10-1
clone_size: .
d_call: .
j_call: TRBJ2-7
cdr3_aa: CASLSPGSKNDEQYF
cdr3_nt: TGCGCCAGCCTCTCGCCAGGATCAAAAAACGACGAGCAGTACTTC

v_call: TRBV10-2
clone_size: .
d_call: .
j_call: TRBJ1-1
cdr3_aa: CASSEQEGTEAFF
cdr3_nt: TGCGCCAGCAGTGAGCAGGAAGGCACTGAAGCTTTCTTT

v_call: TRBV28
clone_size: .
d_call: TRBD1
j_call: TRBJ2-2
cdr3_aa: CASSLRTGVVAGELFF
cdr3_nt: TGTGCCAGCAGTCTCCGGACAGGGGTAGTCGCCGGGGAGCTGTTTTTT

v_call: TRBV11-2
clone_size: .
d_call: .
j_call: TRBJ1-6
cdr3_aa: CASSYQPSSYNSPLHF
cdr3_nt: TGTGCCAGCAGCTACCAGCCGAGCTCCTATAATTCACCCCTCCACTTT

v_call: TRBV28
clone_size: .
d_call: .
j_call: TRBJ2-5
cdr3_aa: CASRSGRWETQYF
cdr3_nt: TGTGCCAGCAGGAGCGGGCGGTGGGAGACCCAGTACTTC

v_call: TRBV6-5
clone_size: .
d_call: TRBD1
j_call: TRBJ1-2
cdr3_aa: CASSYPRDRDNHGYTF
cdr3_nt: TGTGCCAGCAGTTACCCGAGGGACAGAGACAACCATGGCTACACCTTC

v_call: TRBV5-1
clone_size: .
d_call: .
j_call: TRBJ1-1
cdr3_aa: CASSLIGLGLNTEAFF
cdr3_nt: TGCGCCAGCAGCTTGATCGGGTTAGGGTTGAACACTGAAGCTTTCTTT